Described below is a single TCR beta chain sequence and its context. Per the original methods: Estimates of nucleated cell counts were drawn from the amplification of reference gene primers. Clones were sequenced by immunoSEQ multiplex PCR, and TCRdb holds only the in-frame ones, with some missing. Clone size and the V and J calls come from that table; the DNA yielded D and trimming. The data hold about 230,000 clones, with approximately 89% observed a single time. This sample stems from a study of blood T cell repertoires in COVID-19. At the level of the study: Samples representing acute and convalescent COVID-19 were sourced from the United States, Italy and Spain.

The sequence was collected from a woman between 25 and 40 years old with acute COVID-19. The sample taken for sequencing was PBMCs or T cells enriched from blood (not recorded which).

CDR3 bases: TGCAGTGCTAGTAACCAAGTGGCCGAGCAGTACTTC. Translation: CSASNQVAEQYF. The chain is built from TRBV20-1 and TRBJ2-7; D uncertain. The V and J ends lost 3 bases and 6 bases respectively, with 12 bases between them. The CDR3 runs 12 residues. Germline V gene lookup returns CDR1 DFQATT and CDR2 SNEGSKA (reference sequence).